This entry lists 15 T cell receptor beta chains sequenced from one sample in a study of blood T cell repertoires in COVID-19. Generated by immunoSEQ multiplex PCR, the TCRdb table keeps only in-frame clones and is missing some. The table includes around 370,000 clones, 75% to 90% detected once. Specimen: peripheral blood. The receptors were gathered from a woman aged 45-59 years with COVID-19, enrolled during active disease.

CDR3 DNA sequence: TGTGCCAGCAGTTTAAAAGCGGCGGCCTCCTACGAGCAGTACTTC. Protein sequence: CASSLKAAASYEQYF. This sequence joins TRBV27 and TRBJ2-7; TRBD2 might be the D (5 bases). The CDR3 length is 15 residues. Germline values: CDR1 MNHEY, CDR2 SMNVEV (reference sequence). The V and J ends lost 2 bases and 0 bases respectively, with 11 bases between them.

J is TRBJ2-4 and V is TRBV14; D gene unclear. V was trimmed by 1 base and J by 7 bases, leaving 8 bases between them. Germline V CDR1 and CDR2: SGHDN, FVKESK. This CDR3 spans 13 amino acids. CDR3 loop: CASSQGSENIQYF. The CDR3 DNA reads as TGTGCCAGCAGCCAAGGCTCTGAGAACATTCAGTACTTC.

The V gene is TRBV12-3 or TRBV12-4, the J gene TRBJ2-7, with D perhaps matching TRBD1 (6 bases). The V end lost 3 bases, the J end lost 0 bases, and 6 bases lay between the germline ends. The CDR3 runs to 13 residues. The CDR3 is CASSFRGSYEQYF. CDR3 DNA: TGTGCCAGCAGTTTCAGGGGCTCCTACGAGCAGTACTTC.

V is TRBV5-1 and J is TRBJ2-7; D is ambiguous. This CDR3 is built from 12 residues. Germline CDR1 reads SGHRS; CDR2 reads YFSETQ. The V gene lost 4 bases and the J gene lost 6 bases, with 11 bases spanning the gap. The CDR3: CASSQDLVEQYF. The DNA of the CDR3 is TGCGCCAGCAGCCAGGATCTGGTCGAGCAGTACTTC.

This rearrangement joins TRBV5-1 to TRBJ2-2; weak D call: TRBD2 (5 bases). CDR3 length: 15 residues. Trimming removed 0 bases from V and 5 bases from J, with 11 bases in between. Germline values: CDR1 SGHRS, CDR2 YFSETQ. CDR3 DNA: TGCGCCAGCAGCTTGGGAGGTAGCGTGACCGGGGAGCTGTTTTTT. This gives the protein CASSLGGSVTGELFF.

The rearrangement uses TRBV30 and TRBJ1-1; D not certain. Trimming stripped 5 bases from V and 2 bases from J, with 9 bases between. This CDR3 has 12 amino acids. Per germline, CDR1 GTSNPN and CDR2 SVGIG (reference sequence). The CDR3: CAWAPHNTEAFF. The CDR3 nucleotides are TGTGCCTGGGCCCCCCATAACACTGAAGCTTTCTTT.

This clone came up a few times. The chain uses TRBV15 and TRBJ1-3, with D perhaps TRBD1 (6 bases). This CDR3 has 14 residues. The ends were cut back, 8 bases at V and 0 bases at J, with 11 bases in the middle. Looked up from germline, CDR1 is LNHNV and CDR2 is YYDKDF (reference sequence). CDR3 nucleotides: TGTGCCACCTCCAGGGGAGACTCTGGAAACACCATATATTTT. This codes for CATSRGDSGNTIYF. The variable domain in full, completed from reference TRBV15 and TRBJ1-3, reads DAMVIQNPRYQVTQFGKPVTLSCSQTLNHNVMYWYQQKSSQAPKLLFHYYDKDFNNEADTPDNFQSRRPNTSFCFLDIRSPGLGDTAMYLCATSRGDSGNTIYFGEGSWLTVV.

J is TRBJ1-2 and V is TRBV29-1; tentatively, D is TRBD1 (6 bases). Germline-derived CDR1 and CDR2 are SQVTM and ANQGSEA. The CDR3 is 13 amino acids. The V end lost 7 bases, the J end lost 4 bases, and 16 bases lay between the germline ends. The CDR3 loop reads CSAHRVMGYGYTF. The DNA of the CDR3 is TGCAGCGCACACAGGGTCATGGGCTATGGCTACACCTTC.

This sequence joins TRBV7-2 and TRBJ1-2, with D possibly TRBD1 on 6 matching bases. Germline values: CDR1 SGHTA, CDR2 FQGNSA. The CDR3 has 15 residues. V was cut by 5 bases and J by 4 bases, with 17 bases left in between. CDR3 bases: TGTGCCAGCAGCCGCGAGGGGGGGTTTGGCTATGGCTACACCTTC. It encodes CASSREGGFGYGYTF.

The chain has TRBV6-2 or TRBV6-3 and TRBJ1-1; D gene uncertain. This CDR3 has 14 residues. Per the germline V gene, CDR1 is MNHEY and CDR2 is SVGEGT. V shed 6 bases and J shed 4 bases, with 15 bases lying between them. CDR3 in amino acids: CASSQTRLSTEAFF. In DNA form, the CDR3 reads TGTGCCAGCAGCCAAACCCGACTAAGCACTGAAGCTTTCTTT.

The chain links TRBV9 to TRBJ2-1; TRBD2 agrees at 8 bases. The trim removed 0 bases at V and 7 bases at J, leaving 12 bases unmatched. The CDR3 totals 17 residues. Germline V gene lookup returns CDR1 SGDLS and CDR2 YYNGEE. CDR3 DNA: TGTGCCAGCAGCGTAGAACCAGCGGGAGAGTTGGTTAATGAGCAGTTCTTC. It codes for CASSVEPAGELVNEQFF.

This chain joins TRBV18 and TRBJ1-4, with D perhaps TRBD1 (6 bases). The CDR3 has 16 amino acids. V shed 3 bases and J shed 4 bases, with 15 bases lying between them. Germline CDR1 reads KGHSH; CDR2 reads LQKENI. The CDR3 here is CASSPAGAYGNEKLFF. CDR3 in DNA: TGTGCCAGCTCACCTGCGGGGGCTTATGGTAATGAAAAACTGTTTTTT. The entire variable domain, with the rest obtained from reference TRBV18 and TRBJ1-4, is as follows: NAGVMQNPRHLVRRRGQEARLRCSPMKGHSHVYWYRQLPEEGLKFMVYLQKENIIDESGMPKERFSAEFPKEGPSILRIQQVVRGDSAAYFCASSPAGAYGNEKLFFGSGTQLSVL.

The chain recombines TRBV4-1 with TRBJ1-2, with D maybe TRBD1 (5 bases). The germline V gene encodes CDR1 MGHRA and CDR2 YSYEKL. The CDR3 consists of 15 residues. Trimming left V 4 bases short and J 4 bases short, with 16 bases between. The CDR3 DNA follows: TGCGCCAGCAGCCGTACCGGGCAGGGAGGCTATGGCTACACCTTC. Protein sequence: CASSRTGQGGYGYTF.

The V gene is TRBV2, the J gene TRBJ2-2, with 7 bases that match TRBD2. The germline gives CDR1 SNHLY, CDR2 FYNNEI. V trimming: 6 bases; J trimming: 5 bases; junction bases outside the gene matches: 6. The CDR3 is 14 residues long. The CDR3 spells CASRGRAGTGELFF. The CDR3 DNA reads TGTGCCAGCAGGGGGAGGGCAGGGACCGGGGAGCTGTTTTTT.

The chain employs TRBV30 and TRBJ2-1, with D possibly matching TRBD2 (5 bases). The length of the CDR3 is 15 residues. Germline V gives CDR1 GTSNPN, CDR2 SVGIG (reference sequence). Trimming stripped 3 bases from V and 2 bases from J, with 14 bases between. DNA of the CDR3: TGTGCCTGGAGCAGAGCGGCCTCACCCTACAATGAGCAGTTCTTC. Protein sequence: CAWSRAASPYNEQFF.